This TCR beta chain was sequenced during a study of blood T cells in healthy people across ages. This CDR3 spans 16 amino acids. Germline V gene sequence: CDR1 SGHTA, CDR2 FQGNSA. V gave up 6 bases and J gave up 5 bases; unmatched junction bases: 15. General observations from the study: Researchers said unsorted PBMCs prevented a conclusive naive versus antigen-experienced comparison. The study lacked donor CMV status, which possibly confounded expanded clonotype changes.

About this clonotype: Its antigen is not known.

Together with a sample-barcoded 5' primer, a J-beta primer mix was included in a second PCR lasting roughly 6 to 12 cycles. With 12 random nucleotides, a template-switch adaptor tagged each individual cDNA molecule. TCRdb analysed the 5' RACE reads with MiXCR anew, one entry per CDR3 protein. The sample records about 830,000 distinct CDR3 sequences, under 80% being singletons. The sequenced sample was blood. This rearrangement joins TRBV7-2 to TRBJ1-2, with TRBD1 matching 7 bases. This sequence was found in a man aged 25 to 40 in good health. The CDR3 nucleotides read TGTGCCAGCAGTCTGAACGCCGGGACAGTACTTTATGGCTACACCTTC. Translated: CASSLNAGTVLYGYTF.